These 31 T cell receptor beta chains were sequenced from one sample in a study of tumor and adjacent non-tumor tissue in lung cancer. TCRbeta libraries were built with three rounds of nested PCR, modified from ARM-PCR. TCRdb re-analysed the multiplex PCR reads in MiXCR, keeping a single row per CDR3 protein. The sample yields about 79,000 distinct CDR3 sequences, approximately 77% seen once. RNA was extracted from bulk tissue without any cell sorting. The sequencing sample was made of lung tumor tissue. These receptors were collected from a woman aged 40 to 49 with non-small cell lung cancer.

A remark on this clonotype: The junction departs from the called germline gene at one end, perhaps through a read error. V is TRBV5-6 and J is TRBJ2-2; D uncertain. The CDR3 has 13 amino acids. The V gene's germline CDR1 is SGHDT and CDR2 YYEEEE. The CDR3 DNA follows: TGTGCCAGGAGCTTACCACAGAGCGGGGAGCTGTTTTTT. Amino acids: CARSLPQSGELFF.

This clonotype was observed many times. The chain has TRBV6-5 and TRBJ2-3; 8 nucleotides match TRBD1. Germline V gives CDR1 MNHEY, CDR2 SVGAGI. V was clipped by 8 bases and J by 6 bases; unmatched bases: 10. This CDR3 spans 14 amino acids. The CDR3 DNA is TGTGCCAGCTACCGGGCAGGGGGCGGGGATACGCAGTATTTT. As protein: CASYRAGGGDTQYF.

Regarding this clonotype: Sequence at one end of the junction differs from germline and may be a read error. The J gene is TRBJ2-7, the V gene TRBV5-1, with 8 nucleotides matching TRBD2. CDR1 is SGHRS, CDR2 YFSETQ, per germline. The CDR3 loop spans 15 amino acids. CDR3 nucleotide sequence: TGCGCCAACAGCTCGGGGAGGACTAGCAGTTACGAGCAGTACTTC. It is translated as CANSSGRTSSYEQYF.

Comment on this clonotype: This sequence may be a read error, since a much larger clone differs from it by one base. The chain joins TRBV20-1 to TRBJ1-1, with unresolved D. There are 12 residues in the CDR3. Germline lookup yields CDR1 DFQATT and CDR2 SNEGSKA (reference sequence). V was shortened by 3 bases and J by 9 bases, with 14 bases between the two germline ends. The CDR3 here is CSASERESQAFF. As DNA, the CDR3 is TGCAGTGCTAGCGAAAGGGAGTCTCAAGCTTTCTTT.

J is TRBJ2-5 and V is TRBV10-3; 10 bases are a match to TRBD2. Germline V gene data show CDR1 as ENHRY and CDR2 as SYGVKD. The V gene end was trimmed by 8 bases and the J gene end by 3 bases; junction bases not matched to a gene: 9. The CDR3 spans 15 residues. The CDR3 here is CAIGLAGDGKETQYF. Written as DNA, the CDR3 is TGTGCCATCGGCCTAGCGGGGGATGGAAAAGAGACCCAGTACTTC.

The CDR3 protein is CSALGLPYTEAFF. The CDR3 region has the DNA TGCAGCGCCTTAGGGTTACCATACACTGAAGCTTTCTTT. The chain carries TRBV29-1 and TRBJ1-1, with D uncertain. Per germline, CDR1 SQVTM and CDR2 ANQGSEA. Trimming shortened V by 7 bases and J by 3 bases, and 15 bases separated the two germline ends. This CDR3 comprises 13 residues.

This chain links TRBV29-1 with TRBJ1-2, with TRBD1 as a possible D gene (5 bases). This CDR3 has 13 amino acids. V was trimmed by 6 bases and J by 8 bases, leaving 19 bases between them. Germline CDR1 reads SQVTM; CDR2 reads ANQGSEA. This CDR3 reads CSVLLQGDSGYTF. DNA for the CDR3: TGCAGCGTCCTTTTACAAGGGGACTCAGGCTACACCTTC.

This clonotype was counted a few times. A much larger clone is a single base away; this may be a read error. CDR3: CAGRTGGSNQPQHF. The CDR3 DNA is TGTGCCGGCAGAACGGGGGGGAGCAATCAGCCCCAGCATTTT. The chain uses TRBV6-5 and TRBJ1-5; possibly TRBD1 for D (5 bases). The CDR3 spans 14 residues. The germline CDR1 and CDR2 sequences are MNHEY and SVGAGI.

This clonotype showed up just a few times. The junction departs from the called germline gene at one end, perhaps through a read error. DNA of the CDR3: TGTGCCAGCAACTTAGGTCGGGCTTTCGGGATCCAGGAGACCCAGTACTTC. Translated, it gives CASNLGRAFGIQETQYF. The gene calls are TRBV7-9 and TRBJ2-5; TRBD2 might be the D (5 bases). This CDR3 has 17 amino acids. Germline-derived CDR1 and CDR2 are SEHNR and FQNEAQ (reference sequence).

This clonotype appeared a single time. A read error may account for a junction end that differs from germline. CDR3 protein: CASSRLGKREKPFF. DNA of the CDR3: TGTGCCAGCAGTCGCCTAGGCAAAAGGGAAAAACCGTTTTTT. V usage is TRBV12-3 or TRBV12-4 and J usage is TRBJ1-4, with D unresolved. The CDR3 has 14 residues.

Regarding this clonotype: The junction departs from germline at one end; a sequencing error may be responsible. J is TRBJ1-1 and V is TRBV11-2, with D possibly TRBD1 on 5 matching bases. This CDR3 region has 14 residues. The germline gives CDR1 SGHAT, CDR2 FQNNGV. CDR3 bases: TGTGCCAGTAGCTCGGGGCACGGGCGTGCTGAAGCTTTCTTT. Protein sequence: CASSSGHGRAEAFF.

For this clonotype: The junction does not match germline at one end; this may be a read error. The chain employs TRBV10-1 and TRBJ2-3; TRBD2 matches 9 bases. Per the germline V gene, CDR1 is WNHNN and CDR2 is SYGVQD (reference sequence). The length of the CDR3 is 18 residues. CDR3 coding DNA: TGCGTCAGCAGTGAGTCTTATTCGGCTAGCGGGGTTAGGGATACGCAGTACTTT. This sequence encodes CVSSESYSASGVRDTQYF.

A few counts support this clonotype. V is TRBV2 and J is TRBJ2-7; weak D call: TRBD2 (6 bases). Germline assignment: CDR1 SNHLY and CDR2 FYNNEI. The CDR3 is 14 amino acids. V was pared by 5 bases and J by 3 bases, with 14 bases between. DNA of the CDR3: TGTGCCAGCAGTCTGACGGGGAGGAGCTACGAGCAGTACTTC. It translates to CASSLTGRSYEQYF.

On this clonotype: This may come from a read error, since a much larger clone is one base off. J is TRBJ2-3 and V is TRBV5-1, with D possibly TRBD1 on 5 matching bases. The J call is uncertain, as TRBJ1-5 better fits the DNA end. The CDR3 runs 13 residues. Germline loops: CDR1 SGHRS, CDR2 YFSETQ. The CDR3 DNA follows: TGCGCCAGCAGAGCGGGGACCACAGATACGCAGCATTTT. Translation: CASRAGTTDTQHF.

On this clonotype: A read error may explain this, as a much larger clone is one base away. This chain connects TRBV5-1 to TRBJ1-2; 11 bases match TRBD1. The CDR3 consists of 17 residues. Per the germline V gene, CDR1 is SGHRS and CDR2 is YFSETQ. The CDR3 nucleotides read TGCCCCAGCAGCTTGGCTCCTGGGACAGGGGGGTTGGACGGCTACACCTTC. It translates to CPSSLAPGTGGLDGYTF.

This clonotype came up many times. This chain connects TRBV5-1 to TRBJ1-6; D perhaps matches TRBD1 (6 bases). Trimming took off 3 bases at V and 11 bases at J, with 15 bases between the two ends. The CDR3 length is 14 residues. Germline values: CDR1 SGHRS, CDR2 YFSETQ. CDR3 in DNA: TGCGCCAGCAGCTCCCGAGGGGGTGAAGCACCCCTCCACTTT. It yields the protein CASSSRGGEAPLHF.

This chain's CDR3 is CSARKGVNEKLFF. CDR3 DNA: TGCAGTGCTAGGAAGGGGGTTAATGAAAAACTGTTTTTT. The chain employs TRBV20-1 and TRBJ1-4; tentatively, D is TRBD1 (6 bases). CDR3 length equals 13 residues. Trimming stripped 3 bases from V and 4 bases from J, with 9 bases between. The germline V gene has CDR1 DFQATT and CDR2 SNEGSKA (reference sequence).

A remark on this clonotype: One end of the junction is discordant with germline, which a read error may explain. The chain combines TRBV12-3 or TRBV12-4 with TRBJ1-5; D is unclear. CDR3 length: 14 amino acids. The CDR3 reads CAGSSLGLNQPRHF. The DNA for the CDR3 is TGTGCCGGCAGTTCCCTAGGCCTCAATCAGCCCCGGCATTTT.

With regard to this clonotype: Germline is not matched at one junction end, which may reflect a read error. The chain joins TRBV7-9 to TRBJ1-6; TRBD1 aligns across 9 bases. Germline lookup yields CDR1 SEHNR and CDR2 FQNEAQ (reference sequence). There are 17 residues in the CDR3. The CDR3 DNA reads as TGTGCCAACAGCGCTGGGACAGGGAATCTCGAAAATTCACCCCTCCACTTT. Protein sequence: CANSAGTGNLENSPLHF. Combining the CDR3 with reference TRBV7-9 and TRBJ1-6 gives the whole variable domain DTGVSQNPRHKITKRGQNVTFRCDPISEHNRLYWYRQTLGQGPEFLTYFQNEAQLEKSRLLSDRFSAERPKGSFSTLEIQRTEQGDSAMYLCANSAGTGNLENSPLHFGNGTRLTVT.

Concerning this clonotype itself: A much larger clone sits a single nucleotide away, making a read error possible. The chain recombines TRBV5-1 with TRBJ2-6, with 9 nucleotides matching TRBD2. Germline values: CDR1 SGHRS, CDR2 YFSETQ. This CDR3 has 18 residues. CDR3 protein: CASSLVSGLASWANVLTF. CDR3 bases: TGCGCCAGCAGCTTGGTTTCGGGACTAGCCTCTTGGGCCAACGTCCTGACTTTC.

Note on this clonotype: At one end the junction does not follow the germline gene, possibly because of a read error. The CDR3 DNA reads TGCGCCAACAGTTCACACTTTAGCACAGATACGCAGTATTTT. Translated, it gives CANSSHFSTDTQYF. The V and J genes are TRBV6-6 and TRBJ2-3, with no clear D. Germline CDR1 is MNHNY and CDR2 is SVGAGI (reference sequence). This CDR3 has 14 amino acids.

The chain recombines TRBV2 with TRBJ2-3; tentatively, D is TRBD1 or TRBD2 (6 bases each). Germline CDR1 and CDR2: SNHLY and FYNNEI. The CDR3 extends over 16 amino acids. Trimming left V 6 bases short and J 1 base short, with 17 bases between. In DNA, the CDR3 is TGTGCCAGCAGGTGGGGGCTAACGGGGGGCACAGATACGCAGTATTTT. Its translation: CASRWGLTGGTDTQYF.

As concerns this clonotype: This may be a read error, as it is one base from a much larger clone. The chain joins TRBV20-1 to TRBJ2-3; D may be TRBD2 (6 bases). CDR3 length: 13 residues. CDR1 and CDR2 (germline): DFQATT, SNEGSKA (reference sequence). The CDR3: CSASSGRTDTQCF. Here the CDR3 DNA reads TGCAGTGCCAGTAGCGGAAGAACAGATACGCAGTGTTTT.

For this clonotype: Possible read error: a much larger clone is one base away. The rearrangement joins TRBV28 to TRBJ2-1; unclear D gene. The germline CDR1 and CDR2 sequences are MDHEN and SYDVKM. With 9 bases removed from V and 2 bases from J, the gap between germline ends came to 11 bases. The CDR3 has 13 residues. The DNA of the CDR3 is TGTGCCAGTGCGTGGTACCCCTACAATGAGCAGTTCTTC. Amino acids: CASAWYPYNEQFF.

Concerning this clonotype: One junction end disagrees with the germline gene, perhaps due to a read error. The chain couples TRBV4-2 to TRBJ2-5, with D maybe TRBD1 (6 bases). Germline CDR1 LGHNA, CDR2 YNFKEQ. The length of the CDR3 is 14 residues. The CDR3 is CTSSQEGTSPIQYF. The CDR3 DNA reads TGTACCAGCAGCCAAGAAGGGACAAGCCCGATCCAGTACTTC.

A note on this clonotype: One junction end disagrees with the germline gene, perhaps due to a read error. The chain couples TRBV11-2 to TRBJ1-6, with D unresolved. Germline-derived CDR1 and CDR2 are SGHAT and FQNNGV. The length of the CDR3 is 15 residues. The CDR3 bases are TGTACCAGCAACTCAGCCTCGGGGAATAATTCACCCCTCCACTTT. Encoded protein: CTSNSASGNNSPLHF. Variable domain in full (rest from reference TRBV11-2 and TRBJ1-6): EAGVAQSPRYKIIEKRQSVAFWCNPISGHATLYWYQQILGQGPKLLIQFQNNGVVDDSQLPKDRFSAERLKGVDSTLKIQPAKLEDSAVYLCTSNSASGNNSPLHFGNGTRLTVT.

This clonotype occurred once. The genes are TRBV11-2 and TRBJ2-5; D gene uncertain. The CDR3 totals 15 residues. The germline V and J ends were trimmed by 7 bases and 5 bases, with 20 bases remaining between them. CDR1 is SGHAT and CDR2 is FQNNGV in the germline V gene. The CDR3 DNA reads as TGTGCCAGCAACTCCACAACAAGTGTCGGGGAGACCCAGTACTTC. Encoded protein: CASNSTTSVGETQYF. Drawing the rest from reference TRBV11-2 and TRBJ2-5, the complete variable domain is EAGVAQSPRYKIIEKRQSVAFWCNPISGHATLYWYQQILGQGPKLLIQFQNNGVVDDSQLPKDRFSAERLKGVDSTLKIQPAKLEDSAVYLCASNSTTSVGETQYFGPGTRLLVL.

About this clonotype itself: The missing conserved phenylalanine or tryptophan at the end of this CDR3 makes a read error likely. The rearrangement joins TRBV7-8 to TRBJ1-5; the D gene is possibly TRBD1 (6 bases). The CDR3 contains 14 residues. CDR1 SGHVS and CDR2 FQNEAQ come from the germline V gene. The CDR3: CAISLGGVEGPQHY. For the CDR3, the DNA is TGTGCCATCAGCTTAGGGGGGGTAGAGGGGCCCCAGCATTAT.

The chain links TRBV6-6 to TRBJ2-3, with D uncertain. V was trimmed by 2 bases and J by 2 bases, leaving 14 bases between them. There are 16 residues in the CDR3. Germline loops: CDR1 MNHNY, CDR2 SVGAGI (reference sequence). The CDR3 sequence is CASSYGRRTNTDTQYF. CDR3 bases: TGTGCCAGCAGTTACGGGCGACGTACTAACACAGATACGCAGTATTTT.

This clonotype is medium-sized. This chain uses TRBV12-3 or TRBV12-4 with TRBJ2-7; D is possibly TRBD2 (5 bases). The CDR3 covers 14 residues. Trimming shortened V by 4 bases and J by 3 bases, and 13 bases separated the two germline ends. The CDR3 is CASSSPSRRYEQYF. CDR3 nucleotide sequence: TGTGCCAGCAGTTCCCCTAGCCGGCGCTACGAGCAGTACTTC.

In the case of this clonotype: Since the CDR3 does not end with the conserved phenylalanine or tryptophan, this likely comes from a read error. The chain links TRBV29-1 to TRBJ2-6, with 7 bases matching TRBD1. This CDR3 has 15 amino acids. Germline V gene data show CDR1 as SQVTM and CDR2 as ANQGSEA. This CDR3 is CSVSTGSSGANVLTL. In DNA form, the CDR3 reads TGCAGCGTTTCGACAGGGAGCTCTGGGGCCAACGTTCTGACTCTC.